What follows is one TCR beta chain and its context. The data derive from a study of cytomegalovirus exposure and HLA in healthy donors. The PCR employed 60 Vbeta primers together with 13 Jbeta primers. The table came from immunoSEQ multiplex PCR; TCRdb's copy has only in-frame clones and leaves some out. The profile shows 100,000 to 150,000 clones, about 81% of them singletons. Trimming removed 4 bases from V and 1 base from J, with 10 bases in between. CDR1 is MNHNY, CDR2 SVGAGI, per germline (reference sequence). This CDR3 spans 15 amino acids. This clonotype was sampled from a woman aged 45-65 years in good health and CMV-seropositive. The material sequenced was PBMCs. V gene TRBV6-6 combines with J gene TRBJ1-4, with D tentatively TRBD1 (6 bases). CDR3 loop: CASSFDRLTNEKLFF. CDR3 DNA: TGTGCCAGCAGTTTCGACAGGTTAACTAATGAAAAACTGTTTTTT.